Here is one T cell receptor (beta chain) with its context. Data came from immunoSEQ multiplex PCR; TCRdb stores just in-frame clones and leaves some out. Of 200,000 to 300,000 clones listed, 70% to 90% are singletons. The record originates from a study of blood T cell repertoires in COVID-19. The CDR3 is 15 amino acids. Germline values: CDR1 LGHDT, CDR2 YNNKEL (reference sequence). V was shortened by 0 bases and J by 2 bases, with 11 bases between the two germline ends. The clonotype was recovered from a man aged 60 to 75 with acute or convalescent COVID-19. This chain links TRBV3-1 (or the pseudogene TRBV3-2) with TRBJ2-7; no clear D. Sequenced material: peripheral blood. The DNA for the CDR3 is TGTGCCAGCAGCCAAGACAACGCCACTCCCTACGAGCAGTACTTC. Translated: CASSQDNATPYEQYF.